The 15 T cell receptor beta chains given below trace back to one sample, sequenced in a study of T cell responses to AZD1222 COVID-19 vaccine. Measured with immunoSEQ multiplex PCR; TCRdb has only the in-frame clones, and not every one. Of approximately 77,000 clones in the sample, around 90% are singletons; the top ten hold more than 4.5%. Sequenced here: peripheral blood, sampled 28 days after the second AZD1222 dose. The receptors here all came from an adult who received the AZD1222 COVID-19 vaccine.

This chain uses TRBV5-1 with TRBJ1-4; D is perhaps TRBD1 (5 bases). V shed 4 bases and J shed 1 base, with 11 bases lying between them. The CDR3 contains 15 residues. CDR1 is SGHRS, CDR2 YFSETQ, per germline. The CDR3 DNA sequence: TGCGCCAGCAGCAAAAACCAGGGAACTAATGAAAAACTGTTTTTT. Encoded protein: CASSKNQGTNEKLFF.

This clone showed up just a few times. The rearrangement joins TRBV5-7 to TRBJ1-5; 8 bases are shared with TRBD1. TRBV5-7 is treated as an ORF (open reading frame) with a function not yet certain. The CDR3 is 15 amino acids. V dropped 2 bases and J dropped 4; count of bases not matched to a gene: 5. The CDR3 region is CASSFPDRVNQPQHF. For the CDR3, the DNA is TGTGCCAGCAGCTTCCCGGACAGGGTTAATCAGCCCCAGCATTTT.

CDR3 region: CASRTGATDTQYF. In DNA form, the CDR3 reads TGCGCCAGCAGGACAGGGGCTACAGATACGCAGTATTTT. The chain couples TRBV5-1 to TRBJ2-3, with 8 bases lining up with TRBD1. V was pared by 5 bases and J by 3 bases, with 2 bases of the junction left unmatched. Germline V gene data show CDR1 as SGHRS and CDR2 as YFSETQ. This CDR3 is 13 amino acids long.

This chain joins TRBV10-2 and TRBJ2-3, with D uncertain. Per germline, CDR1 WSHSY and CDR2 SAAADI. This CDR3 spans 11 amino acids. The V and J ends lost 2 bases and 6 bases respectively, with 3 bases between them. The CDR3: CASSEGDTQYF. As DNA, the CDR3 is TGCGCCAGCAGTGAGGGGGATACGCAGTATTTT.

This clone was seen a single time. V is TRBV15 and J is TRBJ2-7, with 10 bases that match TRBD1. V shed 9 bases and J 2 bases; nucleotides not matched to a gene: 7. Germline CDR1 and CDR2: LNHNV and YYDKDF (reference sequence). The CDR3 runs 14 residues. CDR3: CATSRDRGAYEQYF. In DNA, the CDR3 is TGTGCCACTAGCCGGGACAGGGGAGCCTACGAGCAGTACTTC.

The rearrangement joins TRBV6-5 to TRBJ1-2; no clear D gene. Germline CDR1 is MNHEY and CDR2 is SVGAGI. The V end lost 2 bases, the J end lost 4 bases, and 11 bases lay between the germline ends. This CDR3 comprises 14 residues. The CDR3 nucleotides are TGTGCCAGCAGTTACGAACACAACGTCTATGGCTACACCTTC. This encodes CASSYEHNVYGYTF.

The chain links TRBV4-2 to TRBJ2-7; TRBD2 matches at 13 bases. Germline V gene sequence: CDR1 LGHNA, CDR2 YNFKEQ. The CDR3 is 20 amino acids. J was trimmed by 4 bases and V by 0 bases; bases with no gene match: 15. The CDR3 nucleotides read TGTGCCAGCAGCCAAGAGAACCTCAGACTAGCGGGAGGCCACCGGTACGAGCAGTACTTC. Amino acids: CASSQENLRLAGGHRYEQYF.

The chain combines TRBV10-3 with TRBJ1-1; TRBD1 might be the D (6 bases). The CDR3 is 13 amino acids. Trimming stripped 10 bases from V and 0 bases from J, with 12 bases between. Germline assignment: CDR1 ENHRY and CDR2 SYGVKD. The CDR3 nucleotides read TGTGCCACCAACAGGGCCTTGAACACTGAAGCTTTCTTT. This encodes CATNRALNTEAFF.

Turning to this clone: A read error may produce the germline difference seen at one junction end. This chain joins TRBV7-9 and TRBJ2-5; D not resolved. Germline V gene data show CDR1 as SEHNR and CDR2 as FQNEAQ (reference sequence). CDR3 size: 11 residues. The CDR3: CASNLGETQYF. CDR3 nucleotides: TGTGCCAGCAACTTAGGAGAGACCCAGTACTTC.

This clone was detected once. The CDR3 DNA is TGTGCCAGCAGCCGACTAGGGACAGGGAGCACTGAAGCTTTCTTT. This encodes CASSRLGTGSTEAFF. The chain is built from TRBV3-1 (or the pseudogene TRBV3-2) and TRBJ1-1, with 9 bases that match TRBD1. CDR3 length equals 15 residues. CDR1 is LGHDT, CDR2 YNNKEL, per germline (reference sequence). Trimming removed 4 bases from V and 4 bases from J; junction bases left unmatched: 7.

This clone was detected a few times. V is TRBV4-1 and J is TRBJ1-3; no clear D. V was pared by 1 base and J by 0 bases, with 10 bases between. The germline CDR1 and CDR2 sequences are MGHRA and YSYEKL. The CDR3 covers 16 residues. CDR3 sequence: CASSQAADLSGNTIYF. Written as DNA, the CDR3 is TGCGCCAGCAGCCAAGCGGCGGATCTCTCTGGAAACACCATATATTTT.

In DNA form, the CDR3 reads TGTGCCAGCAGCTACCGGGACAGAGGGCAGTTCTTC. Its protein is CASSYRDRGQFF. This chain joins TRBV5-8 and TRBJ2-1, with TRBD1 matching 7 bases. CDR1 is SGHTS and CDR2 is YDEGEE in the germline V gene. V shed 3 bases, J shed 12 bases, and the junction held 6 bases outside the gene matches. The CDR3 runs to 12 residues.

V and J are TRBV5-1 and TRBJ1-4; the match to TRBD1 covers 9 bases. The CDR3 covers 14 residues. Germline assignment: CDR1 SGHRS and CDR2 YFSETQ. Trimming at V came to 4 bases and at J to 3 bases, leaving 1 base not matched to a gene. CDR3 region: CASSRTGANEKLFF. CDR3 in DNA: TGCGCCAGCAGCCGGACAGGGGCTAATGAAAAACTGTTTTTT. Complete variable domain (other parts from reference TRBV5-1 and TRBJ1-4): KAGVTQTPRYLIKTRGQQVTLSCSPISGHRSVSWYQQTPGQGLQFLFEYFSETQRNKGNFPGRFSGRQFSNSRSEMNVSTLELGDSALYLCASSRTGANEKLFFGSGTQLSVL.

The chain links TRBV18 to TRBJ2-7, with D possibly TRBD1 on 5 matching bases. V dropped 4 bases and J dropped 3 bases, with 13 bases sitting between them. CDR1 is KGHSH and CDR2 is LQKENI in the germline V gene. CDR3 length equals 14 residues. CDR3 amino acids: CASSLPTENYEQYF. CDR3 in DNA: TGTGCCAGCTCACTCCCGACAGAGAACTACGAGCAGTACTTC.

The chain uses TRBV6-5 and TRBJ2-1, with TRBD2 matching over 7 bases. V shed 2 bases and J 9 bases; nucleotides not matched to a gene: 4. Per germline, CDR1 MNHEY and CDR2 SVGAGI. The CDR3 is made up of 13 amino acids. CDR3 residues: CASSYRGGSEQFF. For the CDR3, the DNA is TGTGCCAGCAGTTACAGGGGAGGGAGTGAGCAGTTCTTC.